This T cell receptor (beta chain) was captured in a study of T cells in Graves' hyperthyroidism and ophthalmopathy. Calling Graves' hyperthyroidism stable meant ophthalmopathy did not progress within 18 months. This clonotype came up many times. Template material for amplifying TCR beta CDR3 regions consisted of RNA transcripts. The TCR CDR3 first-round RT-PCR relied on the HTBI primer set. From the multiplex PCR reads, TCRdb called clonotypes with MiXCR, one entry per CDR3 protein. The repertoire has about 210,000 distinct CDR3 sequences, over 15% of them found once; the top ten carry roughly 50%. The ends lost 6 bases at V and 5 bases at J; junction bases unmatched: 6. CDR3 length equals 16 residues. Germline V gene lookup returns CDR1 SGHAT and CDR2 FQNNGV.

The chain joins TRBV11-2 to TRBJ2-5; TRBD2 matches 16 bases. This sequence was found in a man aged 50-60 years with Graves' hyperthyroidism. Sequencing input: blood. The CDR3: CASRAGTSGRVETQYF. Here the CDR3 DNA reads TGTGCCAGCAGGGCCGGGACTAGCGGGAGGGTGGAGACCCAGTACTTC. The full variable domain, completed using reference TRBV11-2 and TRBJ2-5, is EAGVAQSPRYKIIEKRQSVAFWCNPISGHATLYWYQQILGQGPKLLIQFQNNGVVDDSQLPKDRFSAERLKGVDSTLKIQPAKLEDSAVYLCASRAGTSGRVETQYFGPGTRLLVL.